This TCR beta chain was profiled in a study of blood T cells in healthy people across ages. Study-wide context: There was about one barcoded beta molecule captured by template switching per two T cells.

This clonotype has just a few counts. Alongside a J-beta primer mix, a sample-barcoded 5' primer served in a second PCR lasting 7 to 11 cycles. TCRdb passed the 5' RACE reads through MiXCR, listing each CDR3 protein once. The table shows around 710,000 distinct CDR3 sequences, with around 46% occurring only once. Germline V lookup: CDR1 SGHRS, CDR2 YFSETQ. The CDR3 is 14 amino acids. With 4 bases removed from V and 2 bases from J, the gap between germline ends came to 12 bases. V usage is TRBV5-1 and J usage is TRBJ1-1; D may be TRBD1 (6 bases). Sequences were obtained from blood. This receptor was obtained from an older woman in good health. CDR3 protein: CASSEQGTNTEAFF. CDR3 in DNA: TGCGCCAGCAGCGAACAGGGCACCAACACTGAAGCTTTCTTT.